This TCR beta chain was identified in a study of OX40 agonist ivuxolimab in advanced cancers. With respect to this clone: The antigen is unknown.

CDR3 length: 11 amino acids. V was shortened by 6 bases and J by 9 bases, with 9 bases between the two germline ends. Germline V lookup: CDR1 MNHNS, CDR2 SASEGT. General study points: Expanded clones were, on average, more numerous in CD8+ T cells than in CD4+.

Clones were sequenced by immunoSEQ multiplex PCR, and TCRdb holds only the in-frame ones, with some missing. The sample lists 60,000 to 80,000 clones, 80% to 85% occurring once. This receptor was obtained from an adult with an advanced solid tumor such as melanoma, head and neck, liver or kidney cancer. The specimen comprised CD4+ or CD8+ T cells sorted from blood, sampled in a trial of the OX40 agonist ivuxolimab. V gene TRBV6-1 combines with J gene TRBJ2-1; D might be TRBD2 (5 bases). CDR3 amino acids: CASRRVIEQFF. CDR3 bases: TGTGCCAGCAGGAGGGTTATTGAGCAGTTCTTC.